This T cell receptor (beta chain) was retrieved from a study of cytomegalovirus exposure and HLA in healthy donors. This CDR3 has 15 residues. J lost 8 bases, V lost 6 bases, and 11 bases had no gene match. Germline V gene data show CDR1 as LNHDA and CDR2 as SQIVND (reference sequence). The data were produced by immunoSEQ multiplex PCR, yet TCRdb's version contains in-frame clones alone and is incomplete. The sample consists of around 120,000 clones, 85% to 90% of them appearing once. Overall study results and limits: Associated with cytomegalovirus, according to the listing, were around 160 TCR beta chains.

About this clone itself: The target antigen is unknown.

The donors belonged to the approximately 120-subject validation cohort, separate from the roughly 670-subject first cohort. The sequence derives from a woman younger than 35 in good health and CMV-seronegative. V gene TRBV19 combines with J gene TRBJ2-3; 10 bases are shared with TRBD1. The sample comprised PBMCs. The DNA for the CDR3 is TGTGCCAGTAGCCACTTTGGGACAGGGGCGCGTACGCAGTATTTT. Protein product: CASSHFGTGARTQYF.